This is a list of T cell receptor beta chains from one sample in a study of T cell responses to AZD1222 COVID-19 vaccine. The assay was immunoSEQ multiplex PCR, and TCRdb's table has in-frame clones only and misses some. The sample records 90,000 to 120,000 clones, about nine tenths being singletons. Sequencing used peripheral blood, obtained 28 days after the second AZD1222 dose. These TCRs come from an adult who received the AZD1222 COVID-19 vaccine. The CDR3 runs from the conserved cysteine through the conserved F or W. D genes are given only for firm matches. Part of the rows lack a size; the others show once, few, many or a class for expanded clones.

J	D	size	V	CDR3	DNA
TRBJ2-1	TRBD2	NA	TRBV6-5	CASSRREGEQFF	TGTGCCAGCAGTCGGCGGGAGGGTGAGCAGTTCTTC
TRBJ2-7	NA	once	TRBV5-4	CASSLGRQGNEQYF	TGTGCCAGCAGCCTGGGGCGGCAGGGGAACGAGCAGTACTTC
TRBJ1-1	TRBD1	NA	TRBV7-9	CASRLPGGGEAFF	TGTGCCAGCAGACTGCCAGGGGGAGGAGAAGCTTTCTTT
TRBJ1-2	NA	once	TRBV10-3	CAISDLYDRRDGYTF	TGTGCCATCAGTGACCTTTATGACAGGAGGGATGGCTACACCTTC
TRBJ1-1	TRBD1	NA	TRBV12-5	CASGLVLTGTAPLGAFF	TGTGCTAGTGGTTTGGTACTAACCGGGACAGCCCCCCTCGGGGCTTTCTTT
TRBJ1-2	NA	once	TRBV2	CASSEASGYTF	TGTGCCAGCTCAGAGGCGTCGGGCTACACCTTC
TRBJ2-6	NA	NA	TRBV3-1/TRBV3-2	CASSRGNRAGANVLTF	TGTGCCAGCAGCCGAGGTAACAGGGCTGGGGCCAACGTCCTGACTTTC
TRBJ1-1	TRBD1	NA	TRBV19	CASSRTGKNTEAFF	TGTGCCAGTAGTCGGACAGGCAAGAACACTGAAGCTTTCTTT
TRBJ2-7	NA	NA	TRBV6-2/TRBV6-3	CASSYGQGKRNYEQYF	TGTGCCAGCAGTTACGGGCAGGGGAAAAGAAACTACGAGCAGTACTTC
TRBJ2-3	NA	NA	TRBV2	CASSDPVESTDTQYF	TGTGCCAGCAGCGACCCAGTAGAAAGCACAGATACGCAGTATTTT
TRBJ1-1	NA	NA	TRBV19	CASSLGAARLNTEAFF	TGTGCCAGTAGTCTCGGAGCCGCTCGACTGAACACTGAAGCTTTCTTT
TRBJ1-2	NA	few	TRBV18	CASHGTVLSYTF	TGTGCCAGCCACGGGACGGTTTTGAGCTACACCTTC
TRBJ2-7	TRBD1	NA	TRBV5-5	CASSLKQGALLEQYF	TGTGCCAGCAGCTTAAAACAGGGGGCCCTTCTCGAGCAGTACTTC
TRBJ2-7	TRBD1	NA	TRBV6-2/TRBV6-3	CASSSTGGEDLYEQYF	TGTGCCAGCAGCTCTACAGGGGGCGAGGATCTCTACGAGCAGTACTTC
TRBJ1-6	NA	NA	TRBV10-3	CAISRDANSPLHF	TGTGCCATCAGTCGGGACGCAAATTCACCCCTCCACTTT
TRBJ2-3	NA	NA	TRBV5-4	CASSDEGPRSDTQYF	TGTGCCAGCAGCGACGAAGGTCCTAGGTCAGATACGCAGTATTTT
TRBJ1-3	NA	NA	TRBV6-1	CASSEVTPSSGNTIYF	TGTGCCAGCAGTGAAGTGACACCTAGCTCTGGAAACACCATATATTTT
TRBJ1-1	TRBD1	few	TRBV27	CASSFDRGKVNTEAFF	TGTGCCAGCAGTTTTGACAGGGGGAAAGTGAACACTGAAGCTTTCTTT
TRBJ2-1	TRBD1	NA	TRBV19	CASSSPQGASYNEQFF	TGTGCCAGTAGTAGCCCCCAGGGGGCCTCCTACAATGAGCAGTTCTTC
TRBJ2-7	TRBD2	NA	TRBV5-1	CASSSTGGLYEQYF	TGCGCCAGCAGCTCGACGGGGGGGCTCTACGAGCAGTACTTC
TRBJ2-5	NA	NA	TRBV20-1	CSASARETQYF	TGCAGTGCTAGTGCGAGGGAGACCCAGTACTTC
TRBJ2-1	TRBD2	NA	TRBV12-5	CASGTGLLNEQFF	TGTGCTAGTGGAACGGGACTACTCAATGAGCAGTTCTTC
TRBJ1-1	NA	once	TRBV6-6	CASSQSRWTEAFF	TGTGCCAGCAGTCAATCGCGATGGACTGAAGCTTTCTTT
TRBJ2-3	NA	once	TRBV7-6	CASSLALPGAGTDTQYF	TGTGCCAGCAGCTTAGCACTCCCGGGAGCGGGCACAGATACGCAGTATTTT
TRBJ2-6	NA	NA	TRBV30	CAWSQPLDTGSGANVLTF	TGTGCCTGGAGCCAGCCCCTTGATACTGGCTCTGGGGCCAACGTCCTGACTTTC
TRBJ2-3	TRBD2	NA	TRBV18	CASSPGAGVFPDTQYF	TGTGCCAGCTCACCAGGGGCGGGAGTTTTCCCAGATACGCAGTATTTT
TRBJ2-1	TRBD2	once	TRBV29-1	CSAVSPVGRSNNEQFF	TGCAGCGCCGTGTCCCCCGTCGGGAGGTCCAACAATGAGCAGTTCTTC
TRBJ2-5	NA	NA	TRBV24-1	CATSDSSQLQETQYF	TGTGCCACCAGTGATTCCTCGCAGCTTCAAGAGACCCAGTACTTC
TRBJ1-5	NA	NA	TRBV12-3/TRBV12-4	CASRGGDQPQHF	TGTGCCAGCAGGGGCGGGGATCAGCCCCAGCATTTT
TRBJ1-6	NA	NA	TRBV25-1	CASSQGSPLHF	TGTGCCAGCAGTCAAGGTTCACCCCTCCACTTT
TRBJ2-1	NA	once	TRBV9	CASSVGTEYNEQFF	TGTGCCAGCAGCGTAGGGACGGAGTACAATGAGCAGTTCTTC
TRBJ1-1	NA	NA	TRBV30	CAWSVSMNTEAFF	TGTGCCTGGAGTGTCAGTATGAACACTGAAGCTTTCTTT
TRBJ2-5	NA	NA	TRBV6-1	CASSERTRTETQYF	TGTGCCAGCAGTGAGAGGACACGGACGGAGACCCAGTACTTC
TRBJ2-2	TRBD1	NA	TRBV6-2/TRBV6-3	CASSSLRTGKDFTGELFF	TGTGCCAGCAGTTCTCTTAGGACAGGGAAAGATTTCACCGGGGAGCTGTTTTTT
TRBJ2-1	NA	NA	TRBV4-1	CASSQDLGQANEQFF	TGCGCCAGCAGCCAAGATCTAGGGCAGGCCAATGAGCAGTTCTTC
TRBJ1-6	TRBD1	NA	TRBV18	CASSPKGAFETPLHF	TGTGCCAGCTCACCAAAGGGGGCGTTCGAGACACCCCTCCACTTT
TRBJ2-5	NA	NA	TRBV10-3	CATVKSDTRGTQYF	TGTGCCACCGTGAAGAGCGATACAAGAGGGACCCAGTACTTC
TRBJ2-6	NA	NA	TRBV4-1	CASSQDDRFVSGANVLTF	TGCGCCAGCAGCCAAGATGACAGGTTTGTCTCCGGGGCCAACGTCCTGACTTTC
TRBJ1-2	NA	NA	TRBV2	CASSDGGRRWYGYTF	TGTGCCAGCAGTGACGGGGGGCGCCGATGGTATGGCTACACCTTC
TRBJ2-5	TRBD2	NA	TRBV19	CASSSVGTGGETQYF	TGTGCCAGTTCCAGTGTGGGGACCGGGGGGGAGACCCAGTACTTC
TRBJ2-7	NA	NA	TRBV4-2	CASSQEGDTDLYEQYF	TGTGCCAGCAGCCAAGAGGGGGACACGGATTTATACGAGCAGTACTTC
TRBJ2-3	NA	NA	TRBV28	CASSFLDTQYF	TGTGCCAGCAGTTTTCTAGATACGCAGTATTTT
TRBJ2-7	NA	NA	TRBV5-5	CASSLSRRGYEQYF	TGTGCCAGCAGCTTGTCACGCAGGGGTTACGAGCAGTACTTC
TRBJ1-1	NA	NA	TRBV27	CASRIGNTEAFF	TGTGCCAGCAGAATAGGGAACACTGAAGCTTTCTTT
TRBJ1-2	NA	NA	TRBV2	CASSEAGIGGLRLGGYTF	TGTGCCAGCAGTGAAGCGGGGATCGGAGGTTTAAGATTGGGAGGCTACACCTTC
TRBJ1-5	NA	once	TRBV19	CASNDGGSRSNQPQHF	TGTGCCAGTAACGACGGAGGATCACGGAGTAATCAGCCCCAGCATTTT
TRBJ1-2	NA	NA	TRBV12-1	CGIPAPWAGGEGYTF	TGTGGGATTCCGGCCCCCTGGGCCGGGGGGGAGGGCTACACCTTC
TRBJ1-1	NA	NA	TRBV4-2	CASSQEGPNAEAFF	TGTGCCAGCAGCCAAGAGGGACCTAATGCTGAAGCTTTCTTT
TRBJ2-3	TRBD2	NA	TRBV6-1	CASSDRAGGDTQYF	TGTGCCAGCAGTGACAGGGCGGGAGGAGATACGCAGTATTTT
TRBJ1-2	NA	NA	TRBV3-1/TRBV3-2	CASSQGGAENYGYTF	TGTGCCAGCAGCCAAGGGGGCGCGGAGAACTATGGCTACACCTTC
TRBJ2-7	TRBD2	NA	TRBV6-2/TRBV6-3	CASSQERLALDEQYF	TGTGCCAGCAGTCAAGAGAGACTAGCGCTGGACGAGCAGTACTTC
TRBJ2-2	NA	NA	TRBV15	CATSRDSGAGELFF	TGTGCCACCAGCAGAGATTCGGGGGCCGGGGAGCTGTTTTTT
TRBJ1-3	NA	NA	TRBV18	CASSPRAGTSGNTIYF	TGTGCCAGCTCACCACGGGCGGGCACCTCTGGAAACACCATATATTTT
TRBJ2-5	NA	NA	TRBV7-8	CASSRGTKETQYF	TGTGCCAGCAGCCGTGGGACCAAAGAGACCCAGTACTTC
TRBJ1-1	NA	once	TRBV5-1	CASSLVAVSAEAFF	TGCGCCAGCAGCTTGGTTGCGGTATCGGCTGAAGCTTTCTTT